This T cell receptor beta chain was recovered during a study of cytomegalovirus exposure and HLA in healthy donors. Assay: immunoSEQ multiplex PCR; the TCRdb copy retains only in-frame clones and omits some. The data show around 150,000 clones, with approximately 84% seen just once and 25% to 30% held by the top ten. The CDR3 runs 15 residues. CDR1 is SGHTA and CDR2 is FQGNSA in the germline V gene. V dropped 3 bases and J dropped 4; count of bases not matched to a gene: 2. This clone was observed a handful of times. Sequenced material: PBMCs. This clonotype originated in a man aged 25-45 years in good health and CMV-seropositive. This chain joins TRBV7-2 and TRBJ2-3; TRBD2 aligns across 12 bases. Written as DNA, the CDR3 is TGTGCCAGCAGCTTTTGGACTAGCGGGGCAGATACGCAGTATTTT. Its protein product is CASSFWTSGADTQYF.